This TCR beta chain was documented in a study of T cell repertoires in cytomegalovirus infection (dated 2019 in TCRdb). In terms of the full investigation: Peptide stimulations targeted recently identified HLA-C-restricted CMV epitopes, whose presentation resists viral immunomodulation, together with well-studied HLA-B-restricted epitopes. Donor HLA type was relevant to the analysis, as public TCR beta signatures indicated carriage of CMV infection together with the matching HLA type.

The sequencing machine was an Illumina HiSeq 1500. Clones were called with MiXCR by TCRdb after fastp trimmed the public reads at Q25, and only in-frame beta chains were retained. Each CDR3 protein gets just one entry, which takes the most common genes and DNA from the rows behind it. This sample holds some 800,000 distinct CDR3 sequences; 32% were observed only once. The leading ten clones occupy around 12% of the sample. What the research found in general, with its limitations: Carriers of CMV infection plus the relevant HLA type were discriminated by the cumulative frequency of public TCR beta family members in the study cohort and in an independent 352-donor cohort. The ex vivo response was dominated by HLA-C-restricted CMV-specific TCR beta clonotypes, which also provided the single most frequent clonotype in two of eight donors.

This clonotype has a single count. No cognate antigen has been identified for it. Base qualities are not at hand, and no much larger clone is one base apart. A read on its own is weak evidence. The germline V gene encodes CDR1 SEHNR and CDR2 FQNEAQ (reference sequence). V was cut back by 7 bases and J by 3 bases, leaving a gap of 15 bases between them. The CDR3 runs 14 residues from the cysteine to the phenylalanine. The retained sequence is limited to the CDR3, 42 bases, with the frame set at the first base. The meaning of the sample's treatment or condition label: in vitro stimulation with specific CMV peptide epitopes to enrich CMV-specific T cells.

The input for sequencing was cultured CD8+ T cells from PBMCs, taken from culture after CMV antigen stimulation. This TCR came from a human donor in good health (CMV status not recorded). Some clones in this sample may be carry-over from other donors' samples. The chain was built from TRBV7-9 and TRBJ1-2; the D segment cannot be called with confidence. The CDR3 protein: CASNPISAHYGYTF. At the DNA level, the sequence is TGTGCCAGCAACCCGATTAGCGCTCACTATGGCTACACCTTC.